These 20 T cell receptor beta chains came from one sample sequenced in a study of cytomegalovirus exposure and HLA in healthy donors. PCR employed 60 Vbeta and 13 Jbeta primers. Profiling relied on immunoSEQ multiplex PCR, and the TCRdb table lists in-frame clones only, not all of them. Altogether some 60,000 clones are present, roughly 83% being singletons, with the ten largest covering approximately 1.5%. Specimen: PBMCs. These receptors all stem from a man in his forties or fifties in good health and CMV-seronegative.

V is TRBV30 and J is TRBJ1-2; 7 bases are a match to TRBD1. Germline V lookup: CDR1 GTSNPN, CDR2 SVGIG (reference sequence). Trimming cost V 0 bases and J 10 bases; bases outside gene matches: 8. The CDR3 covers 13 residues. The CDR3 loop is CAWSVRRQGNYTF. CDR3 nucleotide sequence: TGTGCCTGGAGTGTGCGGAGACAGGGCAACTACACCTTC.

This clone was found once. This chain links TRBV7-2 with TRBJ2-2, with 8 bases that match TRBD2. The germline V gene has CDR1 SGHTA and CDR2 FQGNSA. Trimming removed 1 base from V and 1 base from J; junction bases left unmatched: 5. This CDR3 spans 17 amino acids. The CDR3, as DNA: TGTGCCAGCAGCTTAGGGAGCGGGGGAAAGAACACCGGGGAGCTGTTTTTT. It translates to CASSLGSGGKNTGELFF.

The CDR3 is CASRVGRERNTEAFF. CDR3 sequence (DNA): TGTGCCAGCAGGGTAGGACGGGAAAGGAACACTGAAGCTTTCTTT. The chain joins TRBV2 to TRBJ1-1; the D is unclear. The CDR3 runs to 15 residues. In germline, CDR1 is SNHLY, CDR2 FYNNEI. V was pared by 6 bases and J by 1 base, with 15 bases between.

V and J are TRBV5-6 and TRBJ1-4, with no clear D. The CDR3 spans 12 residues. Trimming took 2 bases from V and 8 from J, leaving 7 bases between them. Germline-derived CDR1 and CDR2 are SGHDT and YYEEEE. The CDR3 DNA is TGTGCCAGCAGCTTCTTCGGGGAAAAACTGTTTTTT. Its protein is CASSFFGEKLFF. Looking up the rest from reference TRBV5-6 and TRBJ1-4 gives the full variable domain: DAGVTQSPTHLIKTRGQQVTLRCSPKSGHDTVSWYQQALGQGPQFIFQYYEEEERQRGNFPDRFSGHQFPNYSSELNVNALLLGDSALYLCASSFFGEKLFFGSGTQLSVL.

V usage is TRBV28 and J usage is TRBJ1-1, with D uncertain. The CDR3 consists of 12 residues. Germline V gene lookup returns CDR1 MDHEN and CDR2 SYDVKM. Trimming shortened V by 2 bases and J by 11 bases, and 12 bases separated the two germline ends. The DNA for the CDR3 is TGTGCCAGCAGTTTAGCGGGCAGTCGCGCTTTCTTT. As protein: CASSLAGSRAFF.

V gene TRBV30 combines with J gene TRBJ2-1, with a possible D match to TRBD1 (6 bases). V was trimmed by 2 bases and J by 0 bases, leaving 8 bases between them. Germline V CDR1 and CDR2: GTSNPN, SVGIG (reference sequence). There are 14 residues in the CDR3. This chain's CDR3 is CAWSQGLSYNEQFF. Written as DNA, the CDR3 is TGTGCCTGGAGTCAGGGGCTCTCCTACAATGAGCAGTTCTTC.

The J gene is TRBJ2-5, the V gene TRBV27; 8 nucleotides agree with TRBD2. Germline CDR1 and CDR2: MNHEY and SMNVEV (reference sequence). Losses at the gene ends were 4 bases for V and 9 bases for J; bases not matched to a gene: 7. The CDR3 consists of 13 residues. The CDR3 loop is CASSSISGGAQYF. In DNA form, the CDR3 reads TGTGCCAGCAGTTCCATATCGGGAGGGGCCCAGTACTTC.

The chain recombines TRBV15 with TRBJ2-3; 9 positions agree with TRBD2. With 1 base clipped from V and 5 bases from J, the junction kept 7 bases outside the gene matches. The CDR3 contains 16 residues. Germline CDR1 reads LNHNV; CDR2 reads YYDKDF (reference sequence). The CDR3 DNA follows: TGTGCCACCAGCAGAGGAGAGGCGGGGGGGGGAGATACGCAGTATTTT. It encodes CATSRGEAGGGDTQYF.

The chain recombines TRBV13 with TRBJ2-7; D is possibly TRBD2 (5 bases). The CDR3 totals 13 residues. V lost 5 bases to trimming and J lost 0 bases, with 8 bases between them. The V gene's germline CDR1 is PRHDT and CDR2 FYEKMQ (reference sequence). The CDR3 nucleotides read TGTGCCAGCAGCCAGGACTTCTCCTACGAGCAGTACTTC. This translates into CASSQDFSYEQYF.

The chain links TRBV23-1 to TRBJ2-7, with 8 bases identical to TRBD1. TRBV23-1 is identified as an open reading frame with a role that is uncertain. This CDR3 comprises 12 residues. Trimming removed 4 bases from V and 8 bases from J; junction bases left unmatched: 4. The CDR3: CASSLRRGQQYF. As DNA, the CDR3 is TGCGCCAGCAGTCTCCGCAGGGGGCAGCAGTACTTC.

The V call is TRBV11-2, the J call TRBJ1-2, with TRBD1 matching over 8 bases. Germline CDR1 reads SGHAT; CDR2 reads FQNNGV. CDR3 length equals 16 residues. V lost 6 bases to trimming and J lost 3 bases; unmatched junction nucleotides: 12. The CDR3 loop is CASSHIRGRVDYGYTF. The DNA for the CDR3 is TGTGCCAGCAGTCACATCAGGGGGCGGGTTGACTATGGCTACACCTTC.

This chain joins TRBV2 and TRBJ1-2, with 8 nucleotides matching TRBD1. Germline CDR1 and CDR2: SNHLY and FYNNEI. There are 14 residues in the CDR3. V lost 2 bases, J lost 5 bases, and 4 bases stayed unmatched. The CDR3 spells CASSEKRQGYGYTF. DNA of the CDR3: TGTGCCAGCAGTGAAAAGAGACAGGGGTATGGCTACACCTTC.

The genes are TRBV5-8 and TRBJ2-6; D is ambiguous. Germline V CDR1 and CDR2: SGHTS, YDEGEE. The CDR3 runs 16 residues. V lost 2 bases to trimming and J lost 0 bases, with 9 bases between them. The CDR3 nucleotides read TGTGCCAGCAGCTTTGGGCACAACTCTGGGGCCAACGTCCTGACTTTC. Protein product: CASSFGHNSGANVLTF.

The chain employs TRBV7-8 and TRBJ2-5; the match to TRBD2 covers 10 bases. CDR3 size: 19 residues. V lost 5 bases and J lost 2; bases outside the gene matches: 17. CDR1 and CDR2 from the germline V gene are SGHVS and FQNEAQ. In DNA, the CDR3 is TGTGCCAGCAGCCCCTCGTTGGCGAGCGGGGGGGCTCGTCAAGAGACCCAGTACTTC. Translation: CASSPSLASGGARQETQYF.

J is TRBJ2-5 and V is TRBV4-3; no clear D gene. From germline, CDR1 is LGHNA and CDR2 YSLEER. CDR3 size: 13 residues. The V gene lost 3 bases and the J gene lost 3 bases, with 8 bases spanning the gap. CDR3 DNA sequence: TGCGCCAGCAGCCAGGTCCGAGAAGAGACCCAGTACTTC. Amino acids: CASSQVREETQYF.

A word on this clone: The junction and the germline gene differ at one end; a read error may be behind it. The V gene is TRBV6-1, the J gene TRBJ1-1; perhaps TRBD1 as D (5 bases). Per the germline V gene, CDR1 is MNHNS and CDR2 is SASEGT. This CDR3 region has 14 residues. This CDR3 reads CASGEANGGTEAFF. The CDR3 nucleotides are TGTGCCAGCGGTGAAGCCAACGGGGGCACTGAAGCTTTCTTT.

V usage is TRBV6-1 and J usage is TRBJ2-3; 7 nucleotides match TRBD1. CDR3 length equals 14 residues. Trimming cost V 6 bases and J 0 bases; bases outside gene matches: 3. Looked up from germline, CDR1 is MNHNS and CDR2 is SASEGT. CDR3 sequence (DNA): TGTGCCAGCAGCTGGGACAGTAGCACAGATACGCAGTATTTT. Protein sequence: CASSWDSSTDTQYF.

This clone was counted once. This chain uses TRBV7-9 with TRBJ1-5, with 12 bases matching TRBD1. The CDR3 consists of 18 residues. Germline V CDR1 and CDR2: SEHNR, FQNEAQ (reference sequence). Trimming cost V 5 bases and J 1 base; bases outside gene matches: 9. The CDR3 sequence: CASSPGTGGFGSNQPQHF. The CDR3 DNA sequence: TGTGCCAGCAGCCCCGGGACAGGGGGCTTTGGCAGCAATCAGCCCCAGCATTTT.

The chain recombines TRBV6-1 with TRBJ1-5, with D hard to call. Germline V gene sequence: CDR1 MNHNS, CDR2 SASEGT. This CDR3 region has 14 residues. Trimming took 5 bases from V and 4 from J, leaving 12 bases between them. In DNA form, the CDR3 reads TGTGCCAGCAGTAGCAGGCTTTGGAATCAGCCCCAGCATTTT. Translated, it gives CASSSRLWNQPQHF.

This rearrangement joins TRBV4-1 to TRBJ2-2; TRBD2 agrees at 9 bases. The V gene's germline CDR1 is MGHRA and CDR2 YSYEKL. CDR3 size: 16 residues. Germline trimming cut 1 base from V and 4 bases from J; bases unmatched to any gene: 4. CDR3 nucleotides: TGCGCCAGCAGCCAAGTAATAGCGGGGGTCACCGGGGAGCTGTTTTTT. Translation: CASSQVIAGVTGELFF.